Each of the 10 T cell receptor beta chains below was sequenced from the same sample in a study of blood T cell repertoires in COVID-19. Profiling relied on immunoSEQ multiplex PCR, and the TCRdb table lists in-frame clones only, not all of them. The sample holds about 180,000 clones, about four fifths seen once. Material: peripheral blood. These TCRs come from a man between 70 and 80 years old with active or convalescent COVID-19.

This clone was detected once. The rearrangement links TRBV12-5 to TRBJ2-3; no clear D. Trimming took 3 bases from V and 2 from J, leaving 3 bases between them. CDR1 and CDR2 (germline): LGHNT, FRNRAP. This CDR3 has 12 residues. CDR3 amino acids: CASGFYTDTQYF. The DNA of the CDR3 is TGTGCTAGTGGTTTTTACACAGATACGCAGTATTTT.

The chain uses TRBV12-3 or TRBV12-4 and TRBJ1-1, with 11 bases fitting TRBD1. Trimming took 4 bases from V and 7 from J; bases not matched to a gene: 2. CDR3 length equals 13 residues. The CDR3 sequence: CASSWTGGGEAFF. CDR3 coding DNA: TGTGCCAGCAGTTGGACAGGGGGCGGTGAAGCTTTCTTT.

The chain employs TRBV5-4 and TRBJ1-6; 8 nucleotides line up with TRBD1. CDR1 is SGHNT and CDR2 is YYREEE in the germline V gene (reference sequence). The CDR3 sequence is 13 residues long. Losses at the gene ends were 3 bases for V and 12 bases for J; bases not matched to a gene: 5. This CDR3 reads CASSWDRSEPLHF. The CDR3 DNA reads TGTGCCAGCAGCTGGGACAGGTCGGAACCCCTCCACTTT.

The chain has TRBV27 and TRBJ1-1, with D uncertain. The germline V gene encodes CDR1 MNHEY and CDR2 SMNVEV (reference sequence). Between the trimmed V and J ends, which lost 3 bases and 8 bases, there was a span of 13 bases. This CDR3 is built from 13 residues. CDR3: CASSFAGYREAFF. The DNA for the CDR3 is TGTGCCAGCAGTTTTGCGGGCTATAGGGAAGCTTTCTTT.

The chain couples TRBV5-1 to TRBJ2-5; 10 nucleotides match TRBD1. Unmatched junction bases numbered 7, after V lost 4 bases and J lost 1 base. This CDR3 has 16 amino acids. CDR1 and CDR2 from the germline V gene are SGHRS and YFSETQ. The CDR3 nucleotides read TGCGCCAGCAGCGACGGGACAGGGGAAGGCCAAGAGACCCAGTACTTC. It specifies CASSDGTGEGQETQYF.

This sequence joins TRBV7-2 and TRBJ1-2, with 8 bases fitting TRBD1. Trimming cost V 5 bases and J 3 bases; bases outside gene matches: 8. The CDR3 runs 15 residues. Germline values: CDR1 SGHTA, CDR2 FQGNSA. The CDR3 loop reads CASSQRQGTDYGYTF. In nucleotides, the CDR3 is TGTGCCAGCAGCCAGCGACAGGGGACGGACTATGGCTACACCTTC.

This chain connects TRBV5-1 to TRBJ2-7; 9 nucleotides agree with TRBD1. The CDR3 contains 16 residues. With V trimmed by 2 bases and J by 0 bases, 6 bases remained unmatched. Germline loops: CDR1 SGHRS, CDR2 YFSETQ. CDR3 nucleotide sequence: TGCGCCAGCAGCTTAACAGGGGGCGATAGCTCCTACGAGCAGTACTTC. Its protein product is CASSLTGGDSSYEQYF.

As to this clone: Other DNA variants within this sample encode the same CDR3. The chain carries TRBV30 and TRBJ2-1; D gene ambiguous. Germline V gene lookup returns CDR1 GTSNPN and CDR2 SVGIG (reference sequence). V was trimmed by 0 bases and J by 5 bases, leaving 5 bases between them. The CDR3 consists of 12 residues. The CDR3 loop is CAWSVNNNEQFF. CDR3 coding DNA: TGTGCCTGGAGTGTAAACAACAATGAGCAGTTCTTC.

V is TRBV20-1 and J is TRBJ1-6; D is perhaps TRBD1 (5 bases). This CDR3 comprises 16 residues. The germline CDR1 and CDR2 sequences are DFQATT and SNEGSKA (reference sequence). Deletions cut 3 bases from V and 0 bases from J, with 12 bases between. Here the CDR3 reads CSASQGMGSYNSPLHF. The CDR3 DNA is TGCAGTGCTAGTCAGGGAATGGGCTCCTATAATTCACCCCTCCACTTT.

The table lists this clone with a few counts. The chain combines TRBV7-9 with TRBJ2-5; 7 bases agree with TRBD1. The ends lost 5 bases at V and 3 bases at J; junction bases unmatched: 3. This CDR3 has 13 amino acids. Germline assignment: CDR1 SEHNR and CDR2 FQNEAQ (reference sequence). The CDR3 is CASSRGQEETQYF. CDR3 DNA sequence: TGTGCCAGCAGCCGCGGACAGGAAGAGACCCAGTACTTC.